This TCR beta chain was observed in a study of T cell repertoires in cytomegalovirus infection. As for the study in general: Public TCR beta signature analysis indicated the presence of both CMV infection and matching HLA type. Study conclusions and caveats: In two of eight donors, the top clonotype was HLA-C-restricted CMV-specific. There were carriers of CMV plus the relevant HLA, and cumulative public TCR beta family frequency identified them.

TCRdb re-called the reads with MiXCR, one entry per CDR3 protein. The table lists more than 85,000 distinct CDR3 sequences, approximately 15% of them singletons. Germline V CDR1 and CDR2: SNHLY, FYNNEI. This CDR3 contains 14 residues. With 7 bases removed from V and 2 bases from J, the gap between germline ends came to 11 bases. Details on this clonotype: The antigen is undetermined.

The sequence derives from a human donor in good health (CMV status not recorded). Some clones in this sample may be carry-over from other donors' samples. Sequences were obtained from PBMCs. The chain is built from TRBV2 and TRBJ2-2, with D tentatively TRBD1 (5 bases). CDR3 in DNA: TGTGCCAGCAACCGACAGAGAAACACCGGGGAGCTGTTTTTT. Protein product: CASNRQRNTGELFF.